This TCR beta chain is from a study of Ad26.COV2.S vaccination and SARS-CoV-2 variants. Clones were read by immunoSEQ multiplex PCR, and TCRdb kept only the in-frame ones, dropping some. The sample holds around 340,000 clones, about 89% seen once. Looked up from germline, CDR1 is SGDLS and CDR2 is YYNGEE. Trimming cost V 2 bases and J 4 bases, with 12 bases left between them. CDR3 length: 15 residues. Treatment described: around 19 received Ad26.COV2.S at low or high dose, single or two shots; several received placebo; per-sample allocation not given. Vaccine and placebo recipients were sampled on day 63 after the first injection. An adult donor aged 18-55 years was enrolled in Boston. Vaccine was an Ad26 vector expressing Wuhan-strain SARS-CoV-2 spike.

This sequence joins TRBV9 and TRBJ2-2, with a tentative D call TRBD2 (6 bases). This clonotype originated in a person between 18 and 65 years old who received the Ad26.COV2.S COVID-19 vaccine or a placebo. Sample: peripheral blood, taken in a trial of Ad26.COV2.S vaccine versus placebo. CDR3 nucleotide sequence: TGTGCCAGCAGCGTCAGCGGGTCTAGCACCGGGGAGCTGTTTTTT. This encodes CASSVSGSSTGELFF.